Sequencing of this T cell receptor (beta chain) was carried out in a study of CD8+CD57+ T cells in acquired aplastic anemia. Study-level background: Sorted CD4+ and CD8+ cells yielded 2.5 to 3.5 ug of DNA on average.

In this sample, this clonotype turned up many times. No antigen is known for it. Study results and caveats: Between patients and controls, twenty-nine CD8+ CDR3 sequences were found in common.

Profiling that covered TCR beta VDJ and CDR3 relied on genomic DNA as its template. MiXCR, applied by TCRdb to the reads, yields one record per CDR3 protein. The sample has about 98,000 distinct CDR3 sequences; roughly two thirds are singletons. Selection for sequencing was limited to patients who had shown CD8+CD57+ cell expansion by flow cytometry. Severe acquired aplastic anemia was the diagnosis recorded for all patients. This sequence originates from a human donor with aplastic anemia. Sequencing used sorted CD4+, CD8+, or CD8+CD57+ T cells (not recorded which) from PBMCs.

The CDR3: CASSPLQGNYGYTF. In DNA form, the CDR3 reads TGTGCCAGCAGTCCACTTCAGGGGAACTATGGCTACACCTTC. The chain recombines TRBV9 with TRBJ1-2, with D possibly matching TRBD1 (6 bases). Germline V gene data show CDR1 as SGDLS and CDR2 as YYNGEE. Trimming removed 5 bases from V and 2 bases from J, with 13 bases in between. CDR3 size: 14 residues.